The 3 T cell receptor beta chains given below trace back to one sample, sequenced in a study of T-cell reconstitution after alpha-beta-depleted transplantation in children. Preparation of the TCRbeta library used unique molecular identifiers. TCRdb re-analysed the PCR reads in MiXCR, keeping a single row per CDR3 protein. The table has about 980,000 distinct CDR3 sequences, about 31% seen once; the top ten hold roughly 31%. The starting material was PBMCs, mostly from graft donor cells, obtained 360 days after TCRalphabeta/CD19-depleted stem cell transplant. These receptors were taken from a boy under three years old who had a stem cell transplant for SCID, so the T cells may come from the graft donor.

V usage is TRBV12-3 or TRBV12-4 and J usage is TRBJ1-6; no firm D call. Trimming left V 6 bases short and J 6 bases short, with 6 bases between. The length of the CDR3 is 12 residues. CDR3 region: CASRRSNSPLHF. CDR3 DNA sequence: TGTGCCAGCAGGAGGAGTAATTCACCCCTCCACTTT.

The chain recombines TRBV7-3 with TRBJ2-1; a possible D gene is TRBD2 (5 bases). Looked up from germline, CDR1 is SGHTA and CDR2 is FQGTGA. This CDR3 comprises 13 residues. The V end was cut by 6 bases, the J end by 7 bases, with 13 bases between. CDR3 coding DNA: TGTGCCAGCAGGCGAGGGCATGGGAATGAGCAGTTCTTC. This sequence encodes CASRRGHGNEQFF.

The CDR3 bases are TGTGCCACCAGCAGATTGGGGGGGATCCAAGAGACCCAGTACTTC. This gives the protein CATSRLGGIQETQYF. V is TRBV15 and J is TRBJ2-5, with 7 bases aligning to TRBD2. J lost 1 base, V lost 2 bases, and 4 bases had no gene match. Germline values: CDR1 LNHNV, CDR2 YYDKDF (reference sequence). This CDR3 comprises 15 residues.